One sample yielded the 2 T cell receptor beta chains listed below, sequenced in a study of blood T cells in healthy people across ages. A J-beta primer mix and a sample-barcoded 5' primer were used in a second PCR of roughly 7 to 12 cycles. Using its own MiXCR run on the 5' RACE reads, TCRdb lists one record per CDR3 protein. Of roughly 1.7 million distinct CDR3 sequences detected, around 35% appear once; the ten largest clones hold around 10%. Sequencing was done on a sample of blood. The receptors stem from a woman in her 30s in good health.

CDR3 loop: CASSLIPPRAGELFF. The CDR3 DNA reads TGCGCCAGCAGCTTAATACCCCCTCGGGCCGGGGAGCTGTTTTTT. V usage is TRBV5-1 and J usage is TRBJ2-2, with unresolved D. CDR3 length: 15 amino acids. Deletions cut 2 bases from V and 6 bases from J, with 14 bases between. Germline CDR1 SGHRS, CDR2 YFSETQ.

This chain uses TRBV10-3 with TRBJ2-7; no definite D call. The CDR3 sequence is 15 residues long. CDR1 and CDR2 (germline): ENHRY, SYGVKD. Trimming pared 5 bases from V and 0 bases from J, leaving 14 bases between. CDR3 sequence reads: CAISLQARSSYEQYF. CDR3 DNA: TGTGCCATCAGTCTTCAGGCTAGGAGCTCCTACGAGCAGTACTTC.